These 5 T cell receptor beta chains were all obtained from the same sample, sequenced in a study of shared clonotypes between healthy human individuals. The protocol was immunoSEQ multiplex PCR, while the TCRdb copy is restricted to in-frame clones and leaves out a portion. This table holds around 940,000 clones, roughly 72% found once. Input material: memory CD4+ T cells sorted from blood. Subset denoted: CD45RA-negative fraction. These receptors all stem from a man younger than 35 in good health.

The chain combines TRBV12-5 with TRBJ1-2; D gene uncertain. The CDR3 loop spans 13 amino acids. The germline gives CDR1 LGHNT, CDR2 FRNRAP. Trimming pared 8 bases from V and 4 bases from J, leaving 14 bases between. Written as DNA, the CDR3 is TGTGCTAGTAGGTCAGCGGAGCGCTATGGCTACACCTTC. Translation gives CASRSAERYGYTF. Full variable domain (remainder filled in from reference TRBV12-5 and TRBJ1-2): DARVTQTPRHKVTEMGQEVTMRCQPILGHNTVFWYRQTMMQGLELLAYFRNRAPLDDSGMPKDRFSAEMPDATLATLKIQPSEPRDSAVYFCASRSAERYGYTFGSGTRLTVV.

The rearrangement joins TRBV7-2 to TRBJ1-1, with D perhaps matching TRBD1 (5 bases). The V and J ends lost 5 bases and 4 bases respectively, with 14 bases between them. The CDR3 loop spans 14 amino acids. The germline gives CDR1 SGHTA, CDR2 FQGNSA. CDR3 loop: CASSPSFDSTEAFF. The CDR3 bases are TGTGCCAGCAGCCCAAGTTTTGACAGCACTGAAGCTTTCTTT.

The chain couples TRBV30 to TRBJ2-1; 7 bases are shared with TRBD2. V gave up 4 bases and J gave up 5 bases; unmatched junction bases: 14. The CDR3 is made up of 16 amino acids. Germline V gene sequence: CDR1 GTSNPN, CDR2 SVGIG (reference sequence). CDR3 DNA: TGTGCCTGGACGTCCTTTGGGGGGGGAGGGAACAATGAGCAGTTCTTC. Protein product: CAWTSFGGGGNNEQFF.

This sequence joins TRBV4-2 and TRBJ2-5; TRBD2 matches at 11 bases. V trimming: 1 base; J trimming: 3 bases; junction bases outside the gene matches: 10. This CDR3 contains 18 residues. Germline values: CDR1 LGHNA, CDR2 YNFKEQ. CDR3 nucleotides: TGTGCCAGCAGCCAAGGGCTACTAGCGGGAGTTCAAAAAGAGACCCAGTACTTC. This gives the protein CASSQGLLAGVQKETQYF.

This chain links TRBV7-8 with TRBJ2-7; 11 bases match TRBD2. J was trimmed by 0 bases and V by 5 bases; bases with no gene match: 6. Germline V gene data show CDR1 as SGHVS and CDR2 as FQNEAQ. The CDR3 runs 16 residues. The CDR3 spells CASSNLAGGSSYEQYF. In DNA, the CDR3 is TGTGCCAGCAGCAATCTAGCGGGAGGTAGCTCCTACGAGCAGTACTTC.